This TCR beta chain was captured in a study of beta chain features in type 1 diabetes (dated by TCRdb to the late 2010s). As for the study more broadly: Mean age, gender distribution, total cell number and subset yield were not different between patients and healthy donors. A total of about 100,000,000 sorted cells were examined across all samples, and RNA yield correlated strongly with the number of cells per subset. In the study, recently diagnosed type 1 diabetes patients and matched healthy donors were compared on the TCRB repertoires of their sorted circulating CD4+ T cell subsets. Naive and central memory subsets were obtained from all 30 or so donors, but regulatory and stem cell-like memory subsets were isolated from only 8 patients and roughly 8 healthy donors. Overall study outcomes, separate from this receptor: Type 1 diabetes patients showed a moderate but significant shortening of TCRB CDR3 length in all four CD4+ subsets. HLA sub-analyses involved small numbers of individuals, so any influence of HLA type on TCRB rearrangement remained unresolved. Because cDNA rather than genomic DNA was sequenced, highly expressing activated cells could have been over-represented, although no difference in activation and CD3 levels was found between groups. The naive, central memory and regulatory TCRB repertoires appeared to resemble one another more closely among patients than among healthy donors. Shorter templates might be favored by PCR, yet because patient and control samples were amplified and corrected together, any such skew would affect both groups equally. Patients with type 1 diabetes made fewer insertions and deleted more nucleotides at VDJ recombination sites, implying thymic rearrangement abnormalities.

The entire isolated RNA was reverse transcribed using the High Capacity cDNA Reverse Transcription Kit, and thus expressed TCRB transcripts were sequenced. Naive, central memory and regulatory T cell samples underwent deep immunoSEQ sequencing, averaging around 4 million total reads per sample. Sorted cells were lysed in RLT buffer, and RNA was extracted using DNase-treated RNeasy Micro or Mini kits according to cell number. To prevent cross-contamination, every cell subset was processed on its own, while patient and healthy donor samples were processed together. TCRB sequences were amplified from cDNA with the immunoSEQ multiplex PCR, producing 87-bp fragments spanning the CDR3 region. The amplicons were sequenced using the Illumina HiSeq platform. Concerning the study's data processing: PCR bias was computationally corrected using synthetic template baselines, reads within Hamming distance 2 were collapsed, and singletons that could not be merged were discarded. Reads were aligned against IMGT to assign V, D and J genes, CDR3 length and insertions or deletions at six rearrangement sites. Within each subset, clonotype counts were normalized to sorted cell number, after which true diversity and Gini coefficients were computed with the tcR R package. Repertoire sharing was quantified using the overlap coefficient calculated on TCRB nucleotide sequences. TCRdb holds this immuneACCESS table with in-frame rearrangements only. Some clones are missing; in checked studies, unresolved V genes explain under half, and the rest has no known cause. V and J calls plus clone size are reproduced from that table; the DNA served to infer D and trimming. Across this sample there are more than 150,000 clones, with about 12% seen only once. Clones ranked in the top ten supply 0.62% of the sample.

As regards this clone: The antigen this receptor binds is unknown. No per-base quality is available; no much larger clone lies one base away.

From each donor, a single peripheral blood sample of approximately 0.11 L on average was drawn into heparinised tubes. A BD FACSAria II and a panel including CD45RO, CCR7, CD25, CD127, CD95 and CD27 were used to sort naive, central memory, regulatory and stem cell-like memory CD4+ T cells. A purity above 95% was achieved for all sorted populations. PBMCs were isolated immediately by Lymphoprep density gradient centrifugation and stained directly without culture. So that batch effects would be minimized, each experiment stained and sorted samples in pairs, pairing one healthy donor with one patient. The germline V gene gives CDR1 as SQVTM and CDR2 as ANQGSEA. Its CDR3 holds 13 amino acids, cysteine through phenylalanine. Kept here is only the CDR3 DNA, which spans 39 bases and is read in frame from base 1. V is clipped by 3 bases and J by 6 bases, and the sequence between their germline boundaries is 14 bases long.

Recombination joined TRBV29-1 with TRBJ1-2; the D gene is perhaps TRBD1, on 6 matching bases. Sequenced sample: central memory CD4+ T cells from blood. The TCR originated in a woman aged 18-30 years in good health. The DNA sequence reads TGCAGCGTTGACCTACAGGGATTTGATGGCTACACCTTC. Its translation reads: CSVDLQGFDGYTF.